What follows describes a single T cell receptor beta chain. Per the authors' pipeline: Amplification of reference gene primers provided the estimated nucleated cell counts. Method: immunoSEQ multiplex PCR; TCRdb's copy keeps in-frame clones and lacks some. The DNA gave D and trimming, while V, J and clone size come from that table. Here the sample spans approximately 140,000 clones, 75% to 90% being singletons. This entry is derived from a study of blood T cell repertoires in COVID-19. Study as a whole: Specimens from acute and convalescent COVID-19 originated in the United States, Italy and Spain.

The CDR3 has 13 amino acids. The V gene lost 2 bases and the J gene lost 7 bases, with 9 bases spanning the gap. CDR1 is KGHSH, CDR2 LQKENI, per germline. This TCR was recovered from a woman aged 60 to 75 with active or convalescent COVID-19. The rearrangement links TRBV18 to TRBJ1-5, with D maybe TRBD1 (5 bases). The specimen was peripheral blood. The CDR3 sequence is CASSPDSGQPQHF. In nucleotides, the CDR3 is TGTGCCAGCTCACCAGACAGTGGCCAGCCCCAGCATTTT.